Sequencing of this T cell receptor (beta chain) was carried out in a study of blood T cell repertoires in COVID-19. Residents of 20 to 25 US areas, aged about 18 to 95 years, made up the participants. Two negative PCRs, clearance, or symptom resolution had been documented for recovered Cohort 3 donors. Sequenced by immunoSEQ multiplex PCR; TCRdb stores in-frame clones only, minus some. The sample lists fewer than 600,000 clones, 70% to 90% seen once, with less than 2% in the top ten. The TCR comes from a woman in her 40s who had recovered from COVID-19. Sequencing was carried out using PBMCs or T cells enriched from blood (not recorded which).

This CDR3 reads CASSLAEGRLAKNIQYF. The DNA of the CDR3 is TGTGCCAGCAGCTTGGCAGAGGGAAGACTAGCCAAAAACATTCAGTACTTC. The chain recombines TRBV5-8 with TRBJ2-4, with D possibly being TRBD2 (5 bases). The V gene lost 0 bases and the J gene lost 0 bases, with 13 bases spanning the gap. The germline CDR1 and CDR2 sequences are SGHTS and YDEGEE. The CDR3 is 17 amino acids.